This is a list of T cell receptor beta chains from one sample in a study of beta chain features in type 1 diabetes. Produced via immunoSEQ multiplex PCR; TCRdb's table is partial and in-frame only. Among 970,000 or so clones, roughly a sixth were seen once, and the ten largest hold roughly 0.025%. The sequenced sample was naive CD4+ T cells from blood. These receptors were taken from a woman aged 18-30 years in good health. The CDR3 runs from the conserved cysteine through the conserved F or W. The D gene is left open where the match is weak. Size is omitted from some rows. Given values are once, few, many or a class for expanded clones.

D,J,V,size,CDR3,DNA
-,TRBJ2-3,TRBV18,few,CASSPGDTQYF,TGTGCCAGCTCGCCGGGAGATACGCAGTATTTT
TRBD2,TRBJ2-1,TRBV4-2,few,CASSQGGSGRAYNEQFF,TGTGCCAGCAGCCAAGGCGGTAGCGGGAGGGCCTACAATGAGCAGTTCTTC
-,TRBJ2-5,TRBV9,few,CASSVGPGAYQETQYF,TGTGCCAGCAGCGTAGGTCCGGGGGCGTACCAAGAGACCCAGTACTTC
-,TRBJ1-1,TRBV7-8,few,CASSLGMNTEAFF,TGTGCCAGCAGCTTGGGCATGAACACTGAAGCTTTCTTT
-,TRBJ1-4,TRBV14,few,CASSQDYRGEKLFF,TGTGCCAGCAGCCAAGATTATAGAGGTGAAAAACTGTTTTTT
TRBD1,TRBJ1-4,TRBV18,few,CASSPNLGTGGVF,TGTGCCAGCTCGCCCAACCTCGGGACAGGGGGAGTTTTT
-,TRBJ1-1,TRBV6-6,-,CASSSPRGDTEAFF,TGTGCCAGCAGTTCTCCCAGGGGAGACACTGAAGCTTTCTTT
TRBD1,TRBJ1-5,TRBV19,few,CASSSGRGPNFVQPQHF,TGTGCCAGTAGTAGCGGAAGGGGGCCAAATTTTGTTCAGCCCCAGCATTTT
-,TRBJ2-2,TRBV30,-,CASGLLTGELFF,TGTGCTTCCGGCTTGTTAACCGGGGAGCTGTTTTTT
-,TRBJ2-1,TRBV4-2,-,CASSMSSYNEQFF,TGTGCCAGCAGTATGAGCTCCTACAATGAGCAGTTCTTC
-,TRBJ1-5,TRBV6-6,-,CASSWESQPQHF,TGTGCCAGCAGTTGGGAGTCTCAGCCCCAGCATTTT
-,TRBJ2-6,TRBV5-1,few,CASSLEVLFPLGANVLTF,TGCGCCAGCAGCTTGGAGGTTCTTTTCCCTCTAGGGGCCAACGTCCTGACTTTC
-,TRBJ2-7,TRBV9,few,CASSGTGYEQYF,TGTGCCAGCAGCGGCACGGGGTACGAGCAGTACTTC
-,TRBJ2-2,TRBV19,-,CASSKRMAKDTGELFF,TGTGCCAGTAGTAAGCGCATGGCCAAAGACACCGGGGAGCTGTTTTTT
-,TRBJ1-2,TRBV7-2,-,CASTRDIYGYTF,TGTGCCAGCACAAGGGATATCTATGGCTACACCTTC
-,TRBJ2-7,TRBV19,few,CASSLTTSSVVYEQYF,TGTGCCAGTAGTCTCACGACTAGTTCTGTCGTCTACGAGCAGTACTTC
TRBD1,TRBJ1-1,TRBV4-2,few,CASSRAQGAEAFF,TGTGCCAGCAGCAGAGCCCAGGGGGCTGAAGCTTTCTTT
TRBD1,TRBJ2-1,TRBV7-2,-,CASQSPGTGPPNEQFF,TGTGCCAGCCAATCCCCCGGGACAGGGCCTCCCAATGAGCAGTTCTTC
-,TRBJ2-1,TRBV2,-,CASRMDSREQFF,TGTGCCAGCAGGATGGACAGTCGTGAGCAGTTCTTC
-,TRBJ2-3,TRBV7-2,-,CASSLTIDMDFTDTQYF,TGTGCCAGCAGCCTAACCATAGACATGGATTTCACAGATACGCAGTATTTT
TRBD1,TRBJ2-7,TRBV25-1,few,CATSRDRGSEQYF,TGTGCCACGTCACGGGACAGGGGTAGTGAGCAGTACTTC
TRBD2,TRBJ2-3,TRBV19,-,CASSRTSGSTDTQYF,TGTGCCAGTAGTCGGACTAGCGGTAGCACAGATACGCAGTATTTT
TRBD1,TRBJ2-1,TRBV10-3,few,CAISDDRGYYNEQFF,TGTGCCATCAGTGACGACAGGGGATACTACAATGAGCAGTTCTTC
-,TRBJ2-7,TRBV7-2,few,CASSLVAGLSYEQYF,TGTGCCAGCAGCTTAGTTGCGGGCCTCTCCTACGAGCAGTACTTC
-,TRBJ1-1,TRBV27,-,CASSGPFHTEAFF,TGTGCCAGCAGTGGACCGTTTCACACTGAAGCTTTCTTT
-,TRBJ2-5,TRBV28,-,CASSLGSPETQYF,TGTGCCAGCAGTTTGGGCAGCCCAGAGACCCAGTACTTC
TRBD1,TRBJ2-2,TRBV7-2,-,CASSLRDRGLLSLTGELFF,TGTGCCAGCAGCCTAAGGGACAGGGGGCTACTCTCCTTGACCGGGGAGCTGTTTTTT
-,TRBJ2-2,TRBV6-6,-,CASSPPPGGDTGELFF,TGTGCCAGCAGTCCTCCCCCGGGTGGTGACACCGGGGAGCTGTTTTTT
TRBD1,TRBJ1-2,TRBV5-6,-,CASSLLDRAYGYTF,TGTGCCAGCAGCTTGCTGGACAGGGCATATGGCTACACCTTC
-,TRBJ2-1,TRBV28,-,CAGTSDQNNEQFF,TGTGCTGGCACTTCGGACCAAAACAATGAGCAGTTCTTC
-,TRBJ2-6,TRBV5-1,few,CASSLGQSSGANVLTF,TGCGCCAGCAGCTTGGGACAATCCTCTGGGGCCAACGTCCTGACTTTC